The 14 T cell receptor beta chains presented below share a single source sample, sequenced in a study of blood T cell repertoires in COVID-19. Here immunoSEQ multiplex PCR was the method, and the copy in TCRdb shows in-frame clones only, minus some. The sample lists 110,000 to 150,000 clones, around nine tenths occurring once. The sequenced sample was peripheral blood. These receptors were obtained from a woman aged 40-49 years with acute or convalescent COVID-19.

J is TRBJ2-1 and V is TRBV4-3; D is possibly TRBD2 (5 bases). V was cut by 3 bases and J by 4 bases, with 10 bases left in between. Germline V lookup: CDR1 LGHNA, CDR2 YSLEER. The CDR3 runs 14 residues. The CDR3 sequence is CASSHTGIYNEQFF. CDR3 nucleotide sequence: TGCGCCAGCAGCCATACCGGGATTTACAATGAGCAGTTCTTC.

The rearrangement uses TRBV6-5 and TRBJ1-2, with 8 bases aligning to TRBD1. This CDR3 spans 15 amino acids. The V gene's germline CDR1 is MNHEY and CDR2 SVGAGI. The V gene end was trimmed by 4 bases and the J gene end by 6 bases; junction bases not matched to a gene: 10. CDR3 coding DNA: TGTGCCAGCAGTTCCCGGTCCCGGACAGGGAATGGCTACACCTTC. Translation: CASSSRSRTGNGYTF.

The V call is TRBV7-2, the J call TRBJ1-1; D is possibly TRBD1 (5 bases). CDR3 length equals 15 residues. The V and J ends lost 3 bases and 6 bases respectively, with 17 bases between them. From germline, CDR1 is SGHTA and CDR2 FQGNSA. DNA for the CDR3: TGTGCCAGCAGCTTCCTCCAGGGATACGGCGCTGAAGCTTTCTTT. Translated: CASSFLQGYGAEAFF.

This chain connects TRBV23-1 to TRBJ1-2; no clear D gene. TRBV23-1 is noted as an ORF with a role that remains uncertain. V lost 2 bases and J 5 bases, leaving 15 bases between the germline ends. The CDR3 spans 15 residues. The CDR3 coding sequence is TGCGCCAGCAGTCAACCCCGCAGGAAAAGTTATGGCTACACCTTC. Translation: CASSQPRRKSYGYTF.

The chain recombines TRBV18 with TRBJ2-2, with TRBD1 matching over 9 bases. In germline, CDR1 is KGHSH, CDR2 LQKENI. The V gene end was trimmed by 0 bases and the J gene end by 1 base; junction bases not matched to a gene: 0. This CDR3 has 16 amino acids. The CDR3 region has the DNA TGTGCCAGCTCACCACCGGGACAGGGGAACACCGGGGAGCTGTTTTTT. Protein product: CASSPPGQGNTGELFF.

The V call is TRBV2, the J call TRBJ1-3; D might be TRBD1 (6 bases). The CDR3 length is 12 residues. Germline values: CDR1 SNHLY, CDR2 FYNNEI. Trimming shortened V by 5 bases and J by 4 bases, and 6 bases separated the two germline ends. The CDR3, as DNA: TGTGCCAGCAGTCAGGGGGGAAACACCATATATTTT. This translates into CASSQGGNTIYF.

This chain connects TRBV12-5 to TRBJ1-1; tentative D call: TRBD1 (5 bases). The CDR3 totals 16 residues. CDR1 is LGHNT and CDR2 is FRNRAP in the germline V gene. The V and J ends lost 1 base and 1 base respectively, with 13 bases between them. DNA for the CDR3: TGTGCTAGTGGTTTGGCAGTTACAGGCTCGAACACTGAAGCTTTCTTT. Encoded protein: CASGLAVTGSNTEAFF.

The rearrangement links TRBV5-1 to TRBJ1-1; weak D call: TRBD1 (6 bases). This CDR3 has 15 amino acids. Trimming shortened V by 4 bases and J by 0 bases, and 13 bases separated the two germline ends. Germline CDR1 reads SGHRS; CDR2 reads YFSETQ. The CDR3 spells CASSPPTGLNTEAFF. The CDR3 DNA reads TGCGCCAGCAGCCCCCCGACAGGACTGAACACTGAAGCTTTCTTT.

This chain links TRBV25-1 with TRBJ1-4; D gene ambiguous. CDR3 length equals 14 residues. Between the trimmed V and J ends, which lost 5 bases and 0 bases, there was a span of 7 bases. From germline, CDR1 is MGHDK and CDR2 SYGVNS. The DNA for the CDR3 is TGTGCCAGCAGTTCTTTTGCAACTAATGAAAAACTGTTTTTT. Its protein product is CASSSFATNEKLFF.

The CDR3 reads CAWSGDSSNYGYTF. CDR3 in DNA: TGTGCCTGGAGTGGGGACAGCTCGAACTATGGCTACACCTTC. The chain uses TRBV30 and TRBJ1-2; 7 nucleotides align to TRBD1. CDR1 GTSNPN and CDR2 SVGIG come from the germline V gene (reference sequence). The CDR3 covers 14 residues. With 1 base clipped from V and 2 bases from J, the junction kept 4 bases outside the gene matches. Drawing the rest from reference TRBV30 and TRBJ1-2, the complete variable domain is SQTIHQWPATLVQPVGSPLSLECTVEGTSNPNLYWYRQAAGRGLQLLFYSVGIGQISSEVPQNLSASRPQDRQFILSSKKLLLSDSGFYLCAWSGDSSNYGYTFGSGTRLTVV.

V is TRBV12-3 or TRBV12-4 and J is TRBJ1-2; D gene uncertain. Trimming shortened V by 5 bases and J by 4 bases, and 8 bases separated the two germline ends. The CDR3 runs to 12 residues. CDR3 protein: CASSEQSYGYTF. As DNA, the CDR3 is TGTGCCAGCAGTGAACAGTCCTATGGCTACACCTTC.

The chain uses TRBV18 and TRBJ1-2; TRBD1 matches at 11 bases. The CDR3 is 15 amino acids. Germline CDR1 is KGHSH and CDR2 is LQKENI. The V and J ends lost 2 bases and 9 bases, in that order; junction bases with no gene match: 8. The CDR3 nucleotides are TGTGCCAGCTCACCATCGGGACAGGGGGTTTTCCGCTACACCTTC. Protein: CASSPSGQGVFRYTF.

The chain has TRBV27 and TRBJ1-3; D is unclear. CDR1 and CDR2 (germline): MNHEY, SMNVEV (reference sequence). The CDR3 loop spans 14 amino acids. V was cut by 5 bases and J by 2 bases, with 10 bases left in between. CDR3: CASSPRVTGNTIYF. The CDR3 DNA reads TGTGCCAGCAGTCCCCGGGTCACTGGAAACACCATATATTTT.

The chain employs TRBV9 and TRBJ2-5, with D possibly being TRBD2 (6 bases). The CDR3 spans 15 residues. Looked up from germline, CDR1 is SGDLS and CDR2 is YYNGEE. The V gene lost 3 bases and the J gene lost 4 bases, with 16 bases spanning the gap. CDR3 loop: CASSALVTGAETQYF. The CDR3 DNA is TGTGCCAGCAGCGCCCTGGTTACGGGAGCAGAGACCCAGTACTTC.